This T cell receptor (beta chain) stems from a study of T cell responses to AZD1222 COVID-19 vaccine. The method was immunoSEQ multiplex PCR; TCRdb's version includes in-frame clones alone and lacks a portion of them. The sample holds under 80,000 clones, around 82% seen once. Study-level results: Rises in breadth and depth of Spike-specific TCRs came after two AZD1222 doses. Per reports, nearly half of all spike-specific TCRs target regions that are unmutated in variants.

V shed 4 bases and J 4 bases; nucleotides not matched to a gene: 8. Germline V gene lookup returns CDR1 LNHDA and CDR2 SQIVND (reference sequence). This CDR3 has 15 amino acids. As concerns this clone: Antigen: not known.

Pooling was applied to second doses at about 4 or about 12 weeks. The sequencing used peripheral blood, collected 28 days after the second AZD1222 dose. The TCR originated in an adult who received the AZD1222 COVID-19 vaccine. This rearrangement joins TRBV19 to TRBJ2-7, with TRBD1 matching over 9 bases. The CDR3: CASSTQGASRYEQYF. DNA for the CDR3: TGTGCCAGTAGTACACAGGGGGCTTCTAGGTACGAGCAGTACTTC.